Listed below are T cell receptor beta chains from one sample, sequenced in a study of CD8 T cells in ankylosing spondylitis. From the 5' RACE reads, TCRdb called clonotypes with MiXCR, one entry per CDR3 protein. The sample yields 150,000 to 200,000 distinct CDR3 sequences, approximately 20% seen once. The specimen sequenced was blood, either unsorted or a sorted T cell fraction (not recorded which). These receptors were collected from a male donor with ankylosing spondylitis or in good health (not recorded which). Both conserved end residues are part of each CDR3. Each record gives: CDR3 DNA, CDR3 protein, clone size, D gene, V gene, J gene. D genes are given only for firm matches. Some rows have no size entry. The others give once, few or many, or a class for an expanded clone.

TGTGCCAGCAGCGACCCGGGACGGAGCCAAGAGACCCAGTACTTC	CASSDPGRSQETQYF	few	-	TRBV6-1	TRBJ2-5
TGTGCCTGGAGTATTAAGGCGTATCAGCCCCAGCATTTT	CAWSIKAYQPQHF	-	-	TRBV30	TRBJ1-5
TGCAGTGCCACAGGGGTAGTGGGAGCAGATACGCAGTATTTT	CSATGVVGADTQYF	few	TRBD1	TRBV20-1	TRBJ2-3
TGTGCCAGCAGCCAAGACAGGTTTAGTGGCTACACCTTC	CASSQDRFSGYTF	few	-	TRBV3-1	TRBJ1-2
TGTGCCAGCAGCTTAGAAAGAAGATCCTACAATGAGCAGTTCTTC	CASSLERRSYNEQFF	many	-	TRBV7-2	TRBJ2-1
TGTGCCAGCCGCCGTGGCGGGAGTTTCATTAGCACAGATACGCAGTATTTT	CASRRGGSFISTDTQYF	many	TRBD2	TRBV28	TRBJ2-3
TGCGCCAGCAGCTTGGTCGGGGAATGGGATGGCTACACCTTC	CASSLVGEWDGYTF	many	-	TRBV5-1	TRBJ1-2
TGCAGTGCTCGGGGACTAGCCCCAGCCTACGAGCAGTACTTC	CSARGLAPAYEQYF	few	TRBD2	TRBV20-1	TRBJ2-7
-	CASILGRGYGYTF	many	-	TRBV12-3/TRBV12-4	TRBJ1-2
TGTGCCAGCAGATTGGAGATTTACACCGGGGAGCTGTTTTTT	CASRLEIYTGELFF	many	-	TRBV7-8	TRBJ2-2
TGTGCCAGCAGCTTAAGGGCGCGGGACACTGAAGCTTTCTTT	CASSLRARDTEAFF	many	-	TRBV11-1	TRBJ1-1
TGTGCCAGCAGCTTAATACTAGCGGGCCGAGACAATGAGCAGTTCTTC	CASSLILAGRDNEQFF	many	TRBD2	TRBV11-2	TRBJ2-1
TGCGCCAGCAGCGGGACTAGCGGGAGGCCCCCAGATACGCAGTATTTT	CASSGTSGRPPDTQYF	few	TRBD2	TRBV5-1	TRBJ2-3
TGTGCCAGCAGTTACCGACTAGCGGAGGACTACGAGCAGTACTTC	CASSYRLAEDYEQYF	many	TRBD2	TRBV12-3/TRBV12-4	TRBJ2-7
TGTGCCAGCAGTTCTTCTCAGGGGGGACATGAGCAGTTCTTC	CASSSSQGGHEQFF	many	-	TRBV6-5	TRBJ2-1
TGTGCCAGCAGCTCGGGACTAGCGCCAATCACAGATACGCAGTATTTT	CASSSGLAPITDTQYF	-	TRBD2	TRBV11-2	TRBJ2-3
TGTGCCATCAGTCCGCTAGCGGAATACAATGAGCAGTTCTTC	CAISPLAEYNEQFF	-	TRBD2	TRBV10-3	TRBJ2-1
TGCGCCAGCAACCTGGACCCGAGAACCGGGGAGCTGTTTTTT	CASNLDPRTGELFF	many	-	TRBV5-1	TRBJ2-2
TGTGCCATTTCCGCCTTAAACCCGGGACAGGTGAGGGGTATCCTAGGGAATGAGCAGTTCTTC	CAISALNPGQVRGILGNEQFF	many	TRBD1	TRBV6-4	TRBJ2-1
TGCAGTGCTAGTGTGGTTCCCTCGGAGACCCAGTACTTC	CSASVVPSETQYF	few	-	TRBV20-1	TRBJ2-5
TGCGCCAGCAGCTTGGTTCTCGGGGGACTAGCGGGTAAAGCCTCCTACGAGCAGTACTTC	CASSLVLGGLAGKASYEQYF	many	TRBD2	TRBV5-1	TRBJ2-7
TGCAGTGCTGAAGTATCAGGGGGCGAGAACTATGGCTACACCTTC	CSAEVSGGENYGYTF	many	TRBD1	TRBV20-1	TRBJ1-2
TGCGCCAGCCAGCGGGGACAGGGCCCAGATACGCAGTATTTT	CASQRGQGPDTQYF	once	TRBD1	TRBV10-2	TRBJ2-3
TGTGCCCGGGGGGTACAACGACAGGTTGATGGCTACACCTTC	CARGVQRQVDGYTF	-	-	TRBV30	TRBJ1-2
TGTGCCATCAGTGACTTCAATCAGCCCCAGCATTTT	CAISDFNQPQHF	few	-	TRBV10-3	TRBJ1-5
TGTGCCAGCAGTTTAGCGCTCAGGATGAACATTCAGTACTTC	CASSLALRMNIQYF	-	-	TRBV12-3/TRBV12-4	TRBJ2-4
TGCGCCAGCAGCTTGGCTGGGACAGGGCGCACAGATACGCAGTATTTT	CASSLAGTGRTDTQYF	few	TRBD1	TRBV5-1	TRBJ2-3
TGCAGCGCCGTGGGCAGCTACAATGAGCAGTTCTTC	CSAVGSYNEQFF	many	-	TRBV29-1	TRBJ2-1
TGTGCCAGCAGAAAGGATACAGGGCCCTACGAGCAGTACTTC	CASRKDTGPYEQYF	few	-	TRBV27	TRBJ2-7
TGCAGTGCATCAGATAACACTGAAGCTTTCTTT	CSASDNTEAFF	-	-	TRBV20-1	TRBJ1-1
TGCAGCGTTCTGACAGTCACGCAAGAGACCCAGTACTTC	CSVLTVTQETQYF	many	-	TRBV29-1	TRBJ2-5
TGTGCCACCAGCAGGCCCGGGGCTAGCGGGAGGAATGAGCAGTTCTTC	CATSRPGASGRNEQFF	-	TRBD2	TRBV28	TRBJ2-1
TGTGCCAGCAGTTTATACGGGGTGAACACTGAAGCTTTCTTT	CASSLYGVNTEAFF	-	-	TRBV28	TRBJ1-1
TGTGCCACCAGGGCTGCGGCCGGAGGCAATGAGCAGTTCTTC	CATRAAAGGNEQFF	few	-	TRBV24-1	TRBJ2-1
TGTGCCAGCAGTGCAGACTATCTCAACGTCCTGACTTTC	CASSADYLNVLTF	-	-	TRBV28	TRBJ2-6
TGCAGTGCTAGATCCCGGACAAGCCGGGGCAATGAGCAGTTCTTC	CSARSRTSRGNEQFF	many	-	TRBV20-1	TRBJ2-1
TGCAGTGCTCCCGAACCGACTAGCGGGATGGGTACGCAGTATTTT	CSAPEPTSGMGTQYF	many	TRBD2	TRBV20-1	TRBJ2-3
TGTGCCAGCAGTGCCTTCTTAAGCACAGATACGCAGTATTTT	CASSAFLSTDTQYF	few	-	TRBV2	TRBJ2-3
TGCAGTGCTAGAGACCCTTCTAGCGACTACGAGCAGTACTTC	CSARDPSSDYEQYF	-	-	TRBV20-1	TRBJ2-7
TGCGCCAGCACCACCGACTGGAGCGGGAACGGGGAGCTGTTTTTT	CASTTDWSGNGELFF	many	TRBD2	TRBV5-1	TRBJ2-2
TGTGCCAGCAGCTTAGCCCTAGACTCCTACAATGAGCAGTTCTTC	CASSLALDSYNEQFF	few	-	TRBV7-2	TRBJ2-1
TGTGCCAGCAGCCCTTCCGAGACAGCCGAGCAGTACTTC	CASSPSETAEQYF	many	-	TRBV9	TRBJ2-7
TGCAGTGCCGCCAACGGGGTGAACACTGAAGCTTTCTTT	CSAANGVNTEAFF	-	-	TRBV20-1	TRBJ1-1
TGCAGTGCTAGTCTAGCGGGAGTAGATACGCAGTATTTT	CSASLAGVDTQYF	-	TRBD2	TRBV20-1	TRBJ2-3
TGCGCCAGCAGCTTGGCGGCTAGCGGGAATTTCGAGCAGTACTTC	CASSLAASGNFEQYF	many	TRBD2	TRBV5-1	TRBJ2-7
TGCAGCGTTAAGGGACTAGCGGGAGCGGTGGGCGGGGAGCTGTTTTTT	CSVKGLAGAVGGELFF	many	TRBD2	TRBV29-1	TRBJ2-2
TGCGCCACCCTGACTAGCCAATACGAGCAGTACTTC	CATLTSQYEQYF	many	TRBD2	TRBV10-2	TRBJ2-7
TGCGCCAGCGCGTTGTACCAAGAGACCCAGTACTTC	CASALYQETQYF	-	-	TRBV5-1	TRBJ2-5
TGTGCCACCCAACGGGGGAGGTTGGGAGGCTACACCTTC	CATQRGRLGGYTF	few	-	TRBV13	TRBJ1-2
TGCAGCGTCGGATCGACAGGAAGCACAGATACGCAGTATTTT	CSVGSTGSTDTQYF	many	-	TRBV29-1	TRBJ2-3
TGCAGTGCTAGGGGATGGCGGGAGGTCGACACCGGGGAGCTGTTTTTT	CSARGWREVDTGELFF	many	TRBD2	TRBV20-1	TRBJ2-2
TGCAGTGCTCGGCGTTCGGGGGGACTTCTCCAAGAGACCCAGTACTTC	CSARRSGGLLQETQYF	-	TRBD2	TRBV20-1	TRBJ2-5